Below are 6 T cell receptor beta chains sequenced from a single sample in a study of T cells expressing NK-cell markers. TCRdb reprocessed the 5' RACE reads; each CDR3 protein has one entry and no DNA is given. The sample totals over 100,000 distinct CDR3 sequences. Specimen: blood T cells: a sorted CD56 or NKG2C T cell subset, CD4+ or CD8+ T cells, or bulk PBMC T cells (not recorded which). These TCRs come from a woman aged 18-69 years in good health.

This chain's CDR3 is CSAPWTGPAYEQYF. The gene calls are TRBV20-1 and TRBJ2-7; TCRdb indicates TRBD1, and absent DNA this call remains unverified. Germline V gene data show CDR1 as DFQATT and CDR2 as SNEGSKA (reference sequence). The CDR3 length is 14 residues.

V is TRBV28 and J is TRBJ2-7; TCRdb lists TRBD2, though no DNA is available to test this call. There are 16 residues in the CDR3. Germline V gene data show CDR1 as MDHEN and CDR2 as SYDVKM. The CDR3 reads CASRGQRGLGTYEQYF.

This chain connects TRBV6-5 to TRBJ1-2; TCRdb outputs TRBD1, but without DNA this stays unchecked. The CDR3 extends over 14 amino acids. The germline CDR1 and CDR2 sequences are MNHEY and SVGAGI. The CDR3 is CASSLGPANYGYTF.

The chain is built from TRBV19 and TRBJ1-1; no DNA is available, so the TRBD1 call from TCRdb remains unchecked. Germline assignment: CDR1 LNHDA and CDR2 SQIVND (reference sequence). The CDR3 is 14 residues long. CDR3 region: CASSIVLGGAEAFF.

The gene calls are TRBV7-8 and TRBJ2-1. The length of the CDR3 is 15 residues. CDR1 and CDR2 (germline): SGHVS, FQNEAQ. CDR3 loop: CASSLETSPYNEQFF.

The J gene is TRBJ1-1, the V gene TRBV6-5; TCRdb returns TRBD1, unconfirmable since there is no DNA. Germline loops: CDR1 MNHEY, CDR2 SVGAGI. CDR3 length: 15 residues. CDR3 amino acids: CASSYSSSSSGEAFF.